The present entry profiles one TCR beta chain with its context. Within the sample, other DNA sequences also encode this same CDR3. Individuals drawn from 20 to 25 US areas were about 18 to 100 years old. The data originate from a study of blood T cell repertoires in COVID-19. The wider study: Nucleic acid was either cDNA or gDNA, and it came from T cells, B-cell-depleted T cells, or PBMCs.

J lost 8 bases, V lost 4 bases, and 6 bases had no gene match. The CDR3 runs 14 residues. Germline CDR1 reads SGHRS; CDR2 reads YFSETQ. The authors' processing: Reference gene primers were amplified, and this amplification served to estimate nucleated cell counts. Here immunoSEQ multiplex PCR was the method, and the copy in TCRdb shows in-frame clones only, minus some. V and J calls and clone size are as listed in that table; D and trimming were resolved from the DNA. Among 180,000 or so clones, over 75% were seen once, and the ten largest hold roughly 0.8%. The source of this sequence is a woman younger than 30 who had recovered from COVID-19. The chain couples TRBV5-1 to TRBJ1-4; 9 nucleotides match TRBD1. The specimen was PBMCs or T cells enriched from blood (not recorded which). The CDR3 coding sequence is TGCGCCAGCAGCCTCGGACAGGGGCGCGAAAAACTGTTTTTT. This encodes CASSLGQGREKLFF.